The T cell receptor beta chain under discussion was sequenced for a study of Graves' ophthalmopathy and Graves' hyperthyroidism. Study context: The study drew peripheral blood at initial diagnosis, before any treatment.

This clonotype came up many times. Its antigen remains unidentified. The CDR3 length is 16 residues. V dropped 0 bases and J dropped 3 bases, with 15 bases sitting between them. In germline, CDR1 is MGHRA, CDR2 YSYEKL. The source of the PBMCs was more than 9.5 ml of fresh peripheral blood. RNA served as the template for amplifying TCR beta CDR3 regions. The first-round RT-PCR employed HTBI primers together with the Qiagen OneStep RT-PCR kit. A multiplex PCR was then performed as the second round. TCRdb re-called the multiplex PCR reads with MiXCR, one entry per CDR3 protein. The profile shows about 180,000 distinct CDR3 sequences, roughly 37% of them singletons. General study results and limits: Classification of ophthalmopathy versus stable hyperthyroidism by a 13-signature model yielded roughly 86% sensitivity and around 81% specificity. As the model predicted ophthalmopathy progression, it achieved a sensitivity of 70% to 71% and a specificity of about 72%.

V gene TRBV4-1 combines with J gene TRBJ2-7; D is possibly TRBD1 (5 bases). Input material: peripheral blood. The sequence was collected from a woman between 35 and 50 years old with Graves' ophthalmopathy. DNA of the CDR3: TGCGCCAGCAGCCAAGATTGGGGCAGGAAGGACTACGAGCAGTACTTC. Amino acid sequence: CASSQDWGRKDYEQYF.